This T cell receptor beta chain was captured in a study of CD8+ T cells in alopecia areata. Across the study: The drug, oral tofacitinib, was given to treated patients at 5 to 10 mg twice daily. Broader study findings: For patients receiving tofacitinib, scalp clonality and expanded CD8+ clones among the top 100 significantly decreased. Normal scalp had lower clonality than lesional scalp, with alopecia totalis/universalis lesions showing this most strongly. Scalp sample data also include resident alphabeta T cells from normal skin.

RNA, once extracted, was reverse transcribed into cDNA for use as the sequencing template. Profiled with immunoSEQ multiplex PCR; TCRdb holds only in-frame clones, not every one. Seen here are over 150,000 clones, approximately 56% observed once, and the top ten hold 3% to 3.5%. Documented treatment: oral pan-JAK inhibitor, 5-10 mg twice daily. The CDR3 runs 13 residues. Germline loops: CDR1 GTSNPN, CDR2 SVGIG (reference sequence). Between the trimmed V and J ends, which lost 1 base and 2 bases, there was a span of 9 bases. A remark on this clone: Its antigen is not known.

This sequence was found in a human donor with alopecia areata. Sequenced material: CD4+ T cells sorted from blood, taken at week 4, from a patient treated with tofacitinib. The chain carries TRBV30 and TRBJ2-7, with D possibly being TRBD2 (6 bases). The CDR3 region has the DNA TGTGCCTGGAGTGGCGGGACCCCCTACGAGCAGTACTTC. This encodes CAWSGGTPYEQYF.